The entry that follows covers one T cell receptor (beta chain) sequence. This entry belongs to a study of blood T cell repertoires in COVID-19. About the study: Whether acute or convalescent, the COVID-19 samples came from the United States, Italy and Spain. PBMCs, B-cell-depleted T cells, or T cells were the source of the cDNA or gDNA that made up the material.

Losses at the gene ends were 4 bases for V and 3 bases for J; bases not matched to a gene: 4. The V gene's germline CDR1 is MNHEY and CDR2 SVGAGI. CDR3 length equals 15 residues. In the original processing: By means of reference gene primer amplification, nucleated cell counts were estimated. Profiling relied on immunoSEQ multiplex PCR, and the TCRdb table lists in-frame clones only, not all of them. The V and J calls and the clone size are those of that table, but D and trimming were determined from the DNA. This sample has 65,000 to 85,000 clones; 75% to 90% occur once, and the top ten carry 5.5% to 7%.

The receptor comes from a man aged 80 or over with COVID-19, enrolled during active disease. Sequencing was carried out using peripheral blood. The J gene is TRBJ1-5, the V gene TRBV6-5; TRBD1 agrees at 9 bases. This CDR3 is CASSLQGADNQPQHF. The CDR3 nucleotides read TGTGCCAGCAGTTTACAGGGGGCGGACAATCAGCCCCAGCATTTT.